This T cell receptor (beta chain) stems from a study of immune characterization of retroperitoneal liposarcoma. The V gene's germline CDR1 is MGHRA and CDR2 YSYEKL. V was clipped by 8 bases and J by 1 base; unmatched bases: 3. The CDR3 runs 15 residues. Each CDR3 protein is one row after TCRdb ran MiXCR on the PCR reads. Seen here are fewer than 9,000 distinct CDR3 sequences, more than 35% observed once, and the top ten hold around 9.3%. Sequenced material: tumor tissue. The receptor's source is a male donor with retroperitoneal liposarcoma. V gene TRBV4-1 combines with J gene TRBJ2-2, with 11 bases lining up with TRBD2. The CDR3 region is CASCLAGGNTGELFF. Here the CDR3 DNA reads TGCGCCAGCTGCCTAGCGGGAGGGAACACCGGGGAGCTGTTTTTT.